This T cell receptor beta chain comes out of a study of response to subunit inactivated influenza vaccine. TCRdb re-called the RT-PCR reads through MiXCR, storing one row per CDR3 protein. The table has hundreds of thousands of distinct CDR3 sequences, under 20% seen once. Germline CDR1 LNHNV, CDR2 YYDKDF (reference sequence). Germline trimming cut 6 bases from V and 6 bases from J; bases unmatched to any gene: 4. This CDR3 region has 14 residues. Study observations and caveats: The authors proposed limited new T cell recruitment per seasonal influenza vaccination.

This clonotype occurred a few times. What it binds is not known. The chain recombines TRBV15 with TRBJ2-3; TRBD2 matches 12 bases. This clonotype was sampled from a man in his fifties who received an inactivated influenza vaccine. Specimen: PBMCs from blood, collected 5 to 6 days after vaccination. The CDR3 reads CATRRLAGADTQYF. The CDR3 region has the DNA TGTGCCACCAGGCGACTAGCGGGGGCGGATACGCAGTATTTT.